These 4 T cell receptor beta chains came from one sample sequenced in a study of blood T cell repertoires in COVID-19. TCRdb keeps only in-frame clones here, not all; method: immunoSEQ multiplex PCR. The repertoire holds 200,000 or so clones, with 70% to 85% as singletons. The sequencing input was peripheral blood. These receptor sequences come from a woman between 25 and 40 years old with acute or convalescent COVID-19.

The chain couples TRBV14 to TRBJ1-2, with 7 bases aligning to TRBD1. V gave up 0 bases and J gave up 6 bases; unmatched junction bases: 7. Looked up from germline, CDR1 is SGHDN and CDR2 is FVKESK. The CDR3 covers 15 residues. The CDR3 sequence is CASSQDAGTAHGYTF. CDR3 nucleotide sequence: TGTGCCAGCAGCCAAGACGCCGGGACAGCTCATGGCTACACCTTC.

CDR3 DNA: TGTGCCAGCAGCCAACCAGTCCGGCAGGGACAGGGGGCGCGGATGAACACTGAAGCTTTCTTT. Its protein is CASSQPVRQGQGARMNTEAFF. The V gene is TRBV3-1 (or the pseudogene TRBV3-2), the J gene TRBJ1-1; 12 positions match TRBD1. The ends lost 2 bases at V and 0 bases at J; junction bases unmatched: 16. This CDR3 has 21 residues. Germline-derived CDR1 and CDR2 are LGHDT and YNNKEL (reference sequence).

The V and J genes are TRBV10-2 and TRBJ2-3; D might be TRBD1 (5 bases). The germline V gene has CDR1 WSHSY and CDR2 SAAADI. CDR3 length equals 15 residues. V lost 7 bases to trimming and J lost 2 bases, with 16 bases between them. The chain's CDR3 is CASKIRQITTDTQYF. In nucleotides, the CDR3 is TGCGCCAGCAAAATCAGACAGATAACCACAGATACGCAGTATTTT.

V and J are TRBV4-3 and TRBJ2-1; 10 positions agree with TRBD2. Trimming removed 3 bases from V and 6 bases from J; junction bases left unmatched: 8. This CDR3 contains 16 residues. Germline assignment: CDR1 LGHNA and CDR2 YSLEER. CDR3 sequence reads: CASSQGPSGSFNEQFF. As DNA, the CDR3 is TGCGCCAGCAGCCAGGGGCCTAGCGGGAGTTTCAATGAGCAGTTCTTC.